This T cell receptor beta chain was identified in a study of T cells in Graves' hyperthyroidism and ophthalmopathy. PBMCs were collected from a roughly 9.7 ml volume of fresh peripheral blood. This clonotype occurred a few times. From RNA transcripts, TCR beta CDR3 regions were amplified. HTBI primers were employed in a first-round RT-PCR of the TCR CDR3. MiXCR, run by TCRdb on the multiplex PCR reads, gives a single entry per CDR3 protein. This table holds 300,000 to 500,000 distinct CDR3 sequences, 11% to 15% found once. This CDR3 is built from 15 residues. The V end was cut by 3 bases, the J end by 3 bases, with 11 bases between. Germline CDR1 reads ENHRY; CDR2 reads SYGVKD.

Sequencing was done on a sample of blood. This sequence originates from a man aged 45-65 years with Graves' ophthalmopathy. The chain has TRBV10-3 and TRBJ1-4; a weak D match, TRBD1 (6 bases). This chain's CDR3 is CAISESDSSNEKLFF. The CDR3 region has the DNA TGTGCCATCAGTGAATCGGACAGCTCTAATGAAAAACTGTTTTTT.